A single sample is the source of the 31 T cell receptor beta chains below, sequenced in a study of siplizumab effects on memory and regulatory T cells. Sequencing used immunoSEQ multiplex PCR; TCRdb keeps in-frame clones, though not all of them. The sample has 100,000 or so clones, about 90% seen once; the top ten hold around 0.7%. What was sequenced was Tregs sorted from blood. The receptors here all came from a human donor in good health.

The chain is built from TRBV5-1 and TRBJ2-5, with 12 bases lining up with TRBD2. J gave up 4 bases and V 0 bases, and 4 bases lay outside the gene matches. Looked up from germline, CDR1 is SGHRS and CDR2 is YFSETQ. This CDR3 has 16 residues. This CDR3 is CASSLGLAGEGETQYF. The CDR3 DNA reads as TGCGCCAGCAGCTTGGGACTAGCGGGAGAGGGAGAGACCCAGTACTTC.

The chain uses TRBV5-1 and TRBJ2-3, with 11 bases that match TRBD2. The CDR3 is 15 amino acids. The ends lost 0 bases at V and 4 bases at J; junction bases unmatched: 1. Looked up from germline, CDR1 is SGHRS and CDR2 is YFSETQ. The CDR3 DNA reads as TGCGCCAGCAGCTTGGGGACTAGCGGGCCAGATACGCAGTATTTT. It specifies CASSLGTSGPDTQYF.

The rearrangement links TRBV10-3 to TRBJ2-7; 14 bases map to TRBD2. Germline trimming cut 0 bases from V and 5 bases from J; bases unmatched to any gene: 3. Germline V gene data show CDR1 as ENHRY and CDR2 as SYGVKD. The CDR3 runs to 16 residues. The CDR3 is CAISESGLAGVDEQYF. CDR3 nucleotides: TGTGCCATCAGTGAGTCGGGACTAGCGGGAGTCGACGAGCAGTACTTC.

The chain employs TRBV6-5 and TRBJ1-2; tentative D call: TRBD1 (5 bases). This CDR3 spans 11 amino acids. The germline gives CDR1 MNHEY, CDR2 SVGAGI. V lost 10 bases and J 7 bases, leaving 13 bases between the germline ends. This chain's CDR3 is CATSRRGGYTF. The CDR3 DNA follows: TGTGCCACCTCCCGGAGGGGTGGCTACACCTTC.

V is TRBV28 and J is TRBJ2-7; no clear D gene. This CDR3 has 12 amino acids. Looked up from germline, CDR1 is MDHEN and CDR2 is SYDVKM. The germline V and J ends were trimmed by 6 bases and 1 base, with 7 bases remaining between them. CDR3 residues: CASRSLSYEQYF. The CDR3, as DNA: TGTGCCAGCAGGTCCTTATCCTACGAGCAGTACTTC.

The CDR3 loop is CASSISLAGGGKNIQYF. CDR3 coding DNA: TGTGCCAGTAGTATAAGTCTAGCGGGAGGGGGCAAAAACATTCAGTACTTC. The chain uses TRBV19 and TRBJ2-4; 12 bases fit TRBD2. This CDR3 comprises 17 residues. Trimming took 2 bases from V and 3 from J; bases not matched to a gene: 5. The germline gives CDR1 LNHDA, CDR2 SQIVND (reference sequence).

This chain joins TRBV2 and TRBJ2-5; D unresolved. The CDR3 covers 13 residues. V was cut by 4 bases and J by 9 bases, with 15 bases left in between. Germline CDR1 and CDR2: SNHLY and FYNNEI. This CDR3 reads CASSADGRGSQYF. The CDR3 region has the DNA TGTGCCAGCAGTGCGGACGGCCGAGGATCCCAGTACTTC. The full variable domain, rest sourced from reference TRBV2 and TRBJ2-5, is EPEVTQTPSHQVTQMGQEVILRCVPISNHLYFYWYRQILGQKVEFLVSFYNNEISEKSEIFDDQFSVERPDGSNFTLKIRSTKLEDSAMYFCASSADGRGSQYFGPGTRLLVL.

The chain links TRBV2 to TRBJ1-2; 8 nucleotides line up with TRBD1. Germline trimming cut 6 bases from V and 7 bases from J; bases unmatched to any gene: 10. The CDR3 is 14 residues long. CDR1 and CDR2 from the germline V gene are SNHLY and FYNNEI. The CDR3 nucleotides read TGTGCCAGCAGCCGGGGGACAGGACCCCCTGGCTACACCTTC. This gives the protein CASSRGTGPPGYTF.

J is TRBJ1-1 and V is TRBV6-1; 7 bases match TRBD1. The CDR3 runs to 11 residues. Germline V CDR1 and CDR2: MNHNS, SASEGT. J lost 6 bases, V lost 8 bases, and 3 bases had no gene match. The CDR3 DNA follows: TGTGCCAGCGACAGGGCCTCTGAAGCTTTCTTT. This sequence encodes CASDRASEAFF.

To note about this clone: Other DNA sequences within the sample encode an identical CDR3. This chain connects TRBV9 to TRBJ1-1; D unclear. The CDR3 contains 14 residues. Germline CDR1 and CDR2: SGDLS and YYNGEE. Trimming removed 0 bases from V and 2 bases from J, with 8 bases in between. DNA for the CDR3: TGTGCCAGCAGCGTAGGGCCAGGAAACACTGAAGCTTTCTTT. It encodes CASSVGPGNTEAFF.

The chain uses TRBV19 and TRBJ2-1; 12 bases line up with TRBD2. V gave up 1 base and J gave up 7 bases; unmatched junction bases: 11. Germline CDR1 LNHDA, CDR2 SQIVND (reference sequence). The CDR3 has 18 amino acids. The CDR3: CASSIAGASGRVGNEQFF. The DNA for the CDR3 is TGTGCCAGTAGTATAGCAGGAGCTAGCGGGAGGGTGGGGAATGAGCAGTTCTTC.

This CDR3 reads CASSASREGEQFF. CDR3 in DNA: TGCGCCAGCAGCGCCTCCCGGGAGGGTGAGCAGTTCTTC. This rearrangement joins TRBV4-1 to TRBJ2-1, with TRBD2 matching 8 bases. The CDR3 totals 13 residues. Per the germline V gene, CDR1 is MGHRA and CDR2 is YSYEKL. The V and J ends lost 5 bases and 9 bases, in that order; junction bases with no gene match: 6.

The chain joins TRBV7-3 to TRBJ2-2; TRBD1 aligns across 7 bases. With V trimmed by 5 bases and J by 6 bases, 6 bases remained unmatched. Germline values: CDR1 SGHTA, CDR2 FQGTGA. This CDR3 spans 14 amino acids. The CDR3 DNA reads as TGTGCCAGCAGCCAAACAGGGGAAGCCGGGGAGCTGTTTTTT. Residues: CASSQTGEAGELFF.

This clone appeared once. The chain combines TRBV7-2 with TRBJ2-6, with D perhaps TRBD2 (6 bases). The CDR3 sequence is 19 residues long. The ends were cut back, 5 bases at V and 0 bases at J, with 20 bases in the middle. CDR1 is SGHTA, CDR2 FQGNSA, per germline. The CDR3 is CASSTYGGPITSGANVLTF. The CDR3 DNA reads as TGTGCCAGCAGCACCTACGGGGGTCCAATAACCTCTGGGGCCAACGTCCTGACTTTC.

The J gene is TRBJ1-2, the V gene TRBV7-2; D unresolved. This CDR3 region has 13 residues. V was shortened by 2 bases and J by 3 bases, with 7 bases between the two germline ends. Looked up from germline, CDR1 is SGHTA and CDR2 is FQGNSA. CDR3 bases: TGTGCCAGCAGCTTACAGGCACACTATGGCTACACCTTC. Encoded protein: CASSLQAHYGYTF.

V and J are TRBV7-9 and TRBJ2-1; D remains unclear. The V gene lost 1 base and the J gene lost 8 bases, with 15 bases spanning the gap. The CDR3 runs to 15 residues. The germline V gene has CDR1 SEHNR and CDR2 FQNEAQ (reference sequence). This CDR3 is CASSLDFGNAHEQFF. The CDR3 DNA sequence: TGTGCCAGCAGCTTAGATTTCGGTAATGCCCATGAGCAGTTCTTC.

The genes are TRBV7-8 and TRBJ2-7, with D possibly matching TRBD2 (5 bases). Germline CDR1 SGHVS, CDR2 FQNEAQ. The CDR3 is made up of 17 amino acids. Trimming left V 2 bases short and J 2 bases short, with 19 bases between. The CDR3 protein is CASSLMTRTRGTYEQYF. For the CDR3, the DNA is TGTGCCAGCAGCTTAATGACACGTACCCGGGGTACCTACGAGCAGTACTTC.

This sequence joins TRBV6-5 and TRBJ2-2; D is unresolved. From germline, CDR1 is MNHEY and CDR2 SVGAGI. Trimming took 4 bases from V and 6 from J, leaving 6 bases between them. The CDR3 runs 12 residues. The DNA for the CDR3 is TGTGCCAGCAGTTTTACGCCCGGGGAGCTGTTTTTT. Its protein product is CASSFTPGELFF.

The V and J genes are TRBV7-2 and TRBJ2-3, with 16 bases fitting TRBD2. This CDR3 region has 18 residues. CDR1 and CDR2 (germline): SGHTA, FQGNSA. The trim removed 4 bases at V and 2 bases at J, leaving 6 bases unmatched. CDR3 region: CASSSPGTSGRATDTQYF. For the CDR3, the DNA is TGTGCCAGCAGCTCACCCGGGACTAGCGGGAGGGCCACAGATACGCAGTATTTT. Drawing the rest from reference TRBV7-2 and TRBJ2-3, the complete variable domain is GAGVSQSPSNKVTEKGKDVELRCDPISGHTALYWYRQSLGQGLEFLIYFQGNSAPDKSGLPSDRFSAERTGGSVSTLTIQRTQQEDSAVYLCASSSPGTSGRATDTQYFGPGTRLTVL.

CDR3 bases: TGTGCCAGCAGCCAAGGACTATTAGGGGACGGTAGCAATCAGCCCCAGCATTTT. Translation gives CASSQGLLGDGSNQPQHF. The chain combines TRBV4-2 with TRBJ1-5; D might be TRBD1 (5 bases). Trimming removed 1 base at V and 0 bases at J, with 16 bases between. The CDR3 is 18 amino acids. CDR1 LGHNA and CDR2 YNFKEQ come from the germline V gene.

The rearrangement links TRBV6-1 to TRBJ2-1; D call uncertain. The CDR3 length is 13 residues. The ends were cut back, 3 bases at V and 6 bases at J, with 9 bases in the middle. The germline gives CDR1 MNHNS, CDR2 SASEGT. Here the CDR3 DNA reads TGTGCCAGCAGTGAGATAAGCGTCAATGAGCAGTTCTTC. The encoded protein is CASSEISVNEQFF.

The chain has TRBV10-2 and TRBJ2-7; a possible D gene is TRBD2 (5 bases). The CDR3 has 14 amino acids. Trimming left V 3 bases short and J 0 bases short, with 9 bases between. Germline values: CDR1 WSHSY, CDR2 SAAADI. CDR3 sequence reads: CASSDTRASYEQYF. The CDR3 bases are TGCGCCAGCAGTGATACTAGAGCCTCCTACGAGCAGTACTTC.

V gene TRBV6-7 combines with J gene TRBJ1-2, with D uncertain. TRBV6-7 is reported as an ORF; its role is uncertain. CDR3 size: 9 residues. The V gene lost 7 bases and the J gene lost 4 bases, with 1 base spanning the gap. CDR3 DNA: TGTGCCAGCATCTATGGCTACACCTTC. Its protein product is CASIYGYTF.

This chain connects TRBV12-5 to TRBJ1-4; no definite D call. The CDR3 extends over 14 amino acids. Between the trimmed V and J ends, which lost 3 bases and 6 bases, there was a span of 11 bases. The germline V gene encodes CDR1 LGHNT and CDR2 FRNRAP. The DNA of the CDR3 is TGTGCTAGTGGTTTACCCGAACGGGATGAAAAACTGTTTTTT. Protein sequence: CASGLPERDEKLFF.

This clone has only one observation. V is TRBV25-1 and J is TRBJ1-1; D gene unclear. V was clipped by 5 bases and J by 2 bases, with 6 bases between them. CDR1 and CDR2 (germline): MGHDK, SYGVNS. CDR3 length equals 12 residues. The CDR3 DNA sequence: TGTGCCAGCAGTAGCTATAACACTGAAGCTTTCTTT. Translation: CASSSYNTEAFF.

CDR3 residues: CASSLNLRERETQYF. CDR3 DNA sequence: TGTGCCAGCAGCTTAAATTTGCGGGAGAGGGAGACCCAGTACTTC. The V call is TRBV7-8, the J call TRBJ2-5; 7 positions agree with TRBD2. Germline V gene lookup returns CDR1 SGHVS and CDR2 FQNEAQ. V dropped 2 bases and J dropped 5; count of bases not matched to a gene: 8. This CDR3 is built from 15 residues.

The chain uses TRBV10-3 and TRBJ1-5; maybe TRBD1 (6 bases). The V and J ends lost 0 bases and 3 bases respectively, with 9 bases between them. CDR1 is ENHRY and CDR2 is SYGVKD in the germline V gene. This CDR3 spans 15 amino acids. CDR3 protein: CAISESGGTNQPQHF. The CDR3 coding sequence is TGTGCCATCAGTGAGTCAGGGGGGACCAATCAGCCCCAGCATTTT.

The rearrangement uses TRBV6-1 and TRBJ2-5; 7 bases match TRBD2. Trimming at V came to 2 bases and at J to 5 bases, leaving 8 bases not matched to a gene. Per germline, CDR1 MNHNS and CDR2 SASEGT. CDR3 length equals 15 residues. The CDR3 protein is CASSEMEAREETQYF. The CDR3 nucleotides read TGTGCCAGCAGTGAAATGGAAGCGCGGGAGGAGACCCAGTACTTC.

The gene calls are TRBV5-4 and TRBJ2-1; a possible D gene is TRBD2 (7 bases). There are 16 residues in the CDR3. V was shortened by 0 bases and J by 6 bases, with 16 bases between the two germline ends. The germline V gene has CDR1 SGHNT and CDR2 YYREEE (reference sequence). The CDR3 spells CASSLVGGGMGNEQFF. The CDR3 DNA reads as TGTGCCAGCAGCTTGGTAGGGGGGGGAATGGGCAATGAGCAGTTCTTC.

The chain uses TRBV29-1 and TRBJ2-1, with D unclear. Germline assignment: CDR1 SQVTM and CDR2 ANQGSEA. The CDR3 has 14 residues. The V end was cut by 4 bases, the J end by 0 bases, with 10 bases between. CDR3 in amino acids: CSVVLRSSYNEQFF. As DNA, the CDR3 is TGCAGCGTTGTACTCCGTAGCTCCTACAATGAGCAGTTCTTC.

CDR3 in DNA: TGTGCCAGTAGTGTTGGGACAGGGGCTCATCCTGGGGCCAACGTCCTGACTTTC. It encodes CASSVGTGAHPGANVLTF. V is TRBV19 and J is TRBJ2-6, with 10 bases that match TRBD1. The CDR3 spans 18 residues. V trimming: 5 bases; J trimming: 2 bases; junction bases outside the gene matches: 9. Germline CDR1 is LNHDA and CDR2 is SQIVND (reference sequence). Full variable domain (missing parts from reference TRBV19 and TRBJ2-6): DGGITQSPKYLFRKEGQNVTLSCEQNLNHDAMYWYRQDPGQGLRLIYYSQIVNDFQKGDIAEGYSVSREKKESFPLTVTSAQKNPTAFYLCASSVGTGAHPGANVLTFGAGSRLTVL.